This T cell receptor beta chain was obtained from a study of a mutant IDH1 vaccine in newly diagnosed glioma (dated by TCRdb to about 2021). Study-level background: Of the 30 to 35 patients who were treated, about 60% were male and 37.5% were female, and the mean age was approximately 40 years. Six visits were used for peripheral blood collection: V03 (baseline), V05, V07, V10, V12 and V13. Longitudinal TCRB deep sequencing was done for some 26 treated patients, wherever samples were available for exploratory analyses. Before enrollment, most patients had been given radiochemotherapy with temozolomide as standard therapy, while the rest had received either radiotherapy alone or temozolomide alone. General study outcomes and caveats: Immune responses induced by the vaccine were seen in more than 85% of patients across multiple MHC alleles. Selection of PBMC samples for TCRB deep sequencing was based on availability. The authors noted that analyses of patient blood samples could not be reproduced because of sample limitations. Pseudoprogression appeared unrelated to alterations in the top peripheral T cell clonotypes detected by TCRB sequencing.

From its cysteine to its phenylalanine, the CDR3 spans 17 amino acids. Just CDR3 DNA is preserved here, 51 bases in frame from base 1. Trimming takes 0 bases from V and 7 bases from J, and the germline ends sit 21 bases apart. The germline V gene sets CDR1 to LGHNA and CDR2 to YNFKEQ. The library was generated by the immunoSEQ multiplex PCR assay. Following the manufacturer's protocol, the hsTCRB Kit was used to amplify rearranged TCR beta chain sequences. Sequencing of TCRB libraries was carried out on an Illumina MiSeq. Concerning the study's data processing: The proprietary platform of the kit vendor was used for demultiplexing, trimming and gene mapping. TCRdb took this table from immuneACCESS and kept in-frame rearrangements with V and J called. Such tables lack part of the clones; where checked against another copy, unresolved V genes explain under half of the gap, and the rest is unexplained. V, J and clone size derive from that table, while D and trimming were established from the DNA sequence. This sample is represented by some 67,000 clones; 80% to 90% of them were singletons. Jointly, the top ten make up approximately 4.5% of the sample.

The time point label corresponds to: baseline, week 1 (first vaccination visit). The treatment or condition label here, explained by the study, means: pre-vaccination baseline after standard-of-care therapy. The donors had newly diagnosed IDH1-mutant astrocytomas of WHO grade 3 or 4 that showed loss of nuclear ATRX. The samples were drawn from NOA16, a multicentre, single-arm, open-label phase I trial in Germany that tested a mutant IDH1 peptide vaccine in humans for the first time. Visit V03 blood draws served as the baseline sample for immunogenicity testing. Genomic DNA for TCRB sequencing was extracted from EDTA blood using the DNeasy Blood and Tissue Kit. Points on this clone: The antigen it binds to is not known. Base qualities are missing; no much larger clone stands one base away.

The origin of this receptor is a woman aged 18-29 years with glioma. Some clones in this sample may be carry-over from other donors' samples. Sequencing was performed on peripheral blood mononuclear cells (PBMCs), taken from a glioma patient treated with radiotherapy, temozolomide or both. Recombination joined TRBV4-2 with TRBJ1-2; the D gene is perhaps TRBD1, on 5 matching bases. In nucleotide form, the sequence is TGTGCCAGCAGCCAAGATCGGTCTGAGGGGCGCAGGAGTGGCTACACCTTC. This is translated as CASSQDRSEGRRSGYTF.